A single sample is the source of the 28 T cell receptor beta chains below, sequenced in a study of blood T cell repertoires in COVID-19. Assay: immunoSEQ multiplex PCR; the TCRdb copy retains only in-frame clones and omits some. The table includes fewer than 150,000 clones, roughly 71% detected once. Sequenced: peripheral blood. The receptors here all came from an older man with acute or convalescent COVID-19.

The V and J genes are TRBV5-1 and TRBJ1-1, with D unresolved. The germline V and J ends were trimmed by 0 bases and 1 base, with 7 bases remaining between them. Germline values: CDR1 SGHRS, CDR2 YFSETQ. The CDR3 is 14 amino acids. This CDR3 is CASSLGAGNTEAFF. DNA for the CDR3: TGCGCCAGCAGCTTGGGTGCCGGGAACACTGAAGCTTTCTTT. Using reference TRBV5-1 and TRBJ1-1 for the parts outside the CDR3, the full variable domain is KAGVTQTPRYLIKTRGQQVTLSCSPISGHRSVSWYQQTPGQGLQFLFEYFSETQRNKGNFPGRFSGRQFSNSRSEMNVSTLELGDSALYLCASSLGAGNTEAFFGQGTRLTVV.

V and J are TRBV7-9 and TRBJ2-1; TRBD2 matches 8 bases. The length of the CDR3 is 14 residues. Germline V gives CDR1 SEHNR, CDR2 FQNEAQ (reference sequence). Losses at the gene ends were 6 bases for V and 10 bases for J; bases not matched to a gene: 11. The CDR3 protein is CASSTGLGGLEQFF. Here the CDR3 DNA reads TGTGCCAGCAGTACGGGACTAGGGGGGCTGGAGCAGTTCTTC.

CDR3 loop: CASSLSRGETQYF. DNA of the CDR3: TGTGCCAGCAGTTTGAGTAGGGGAGAGACCCAGTACTTC. This sequence joins TRBV28 and TRBJ2-5, with D possibly TRBD1 on 5 matching bases. The CDR3 has 13 amino acids. The V gene lost 3 bases and the J gene lost 4 bases, with 9 bases spanning the gap. The germline V gene encodes CDR1 MDHEN and CDR2 SYDVKM.

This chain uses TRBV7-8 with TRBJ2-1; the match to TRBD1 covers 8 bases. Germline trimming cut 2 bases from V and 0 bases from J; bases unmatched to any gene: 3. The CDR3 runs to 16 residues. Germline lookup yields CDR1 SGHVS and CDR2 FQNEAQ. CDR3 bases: TGTGCCAGCAGCTTATGGGACAGGAGCTCCTACAATGAGCAGTTCTTC. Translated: CASSLWDRSSYNEQFF.

CDR3 protein: CASRSSGNTGELFF. As DNA, the CDR3 is TGTGCCAGCAGGTCATCGGGGAACACCGGGGAGCTGTTTTTT. This rearrangement joins TRBV27 to TRBJ2-2; D remains ambiguous. Between the trimmed V and J ends, which lost 6 bases and 1 base, there was a span of 9 bases. Germline V gene lookup returns CDR1 MNHEY and CDR2 SMNVEV (reference sequence). CDR3 size: 14 residues.

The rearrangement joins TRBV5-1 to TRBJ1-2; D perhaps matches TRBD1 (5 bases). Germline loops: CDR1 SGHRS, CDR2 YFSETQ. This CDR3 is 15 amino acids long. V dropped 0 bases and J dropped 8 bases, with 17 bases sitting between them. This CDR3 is CASSLAGTNREGYTF. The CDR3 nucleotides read TGCGCCAGCAGCTTGGCCGGGACCAACCGGGAGGGCTACACCTTC.

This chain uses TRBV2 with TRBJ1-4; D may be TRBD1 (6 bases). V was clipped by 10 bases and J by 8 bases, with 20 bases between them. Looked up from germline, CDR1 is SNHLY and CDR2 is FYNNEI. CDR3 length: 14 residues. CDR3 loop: CATRDTEQREKLFF. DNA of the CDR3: TGTGCCACCCGGGACACAGAACAGCGGGAAAAACTGTTTTTT.

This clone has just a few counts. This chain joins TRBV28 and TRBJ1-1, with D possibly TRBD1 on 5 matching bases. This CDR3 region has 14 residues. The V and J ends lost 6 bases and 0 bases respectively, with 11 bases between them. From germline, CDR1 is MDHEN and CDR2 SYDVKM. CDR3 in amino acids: CASRTDIMNTEAFF. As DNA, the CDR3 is TGTGCCAGCAGAACGGACATCATGAACACTGAAGCTTTCTTT.

The CDR3: CASSRGGKGKDEQFF. CDR3 DNA: TGTGCCAGCAGTCGCGGGGGGAAGGGTAAGGATGAGCAGTTCTTC. The chain recombines TRBV2 with TRBJ2-1, with 8 nucleotides matching TRBD2. The CDR3 runs 15 residues. The germline V gene has CDR1 SNHLY and CDR2 FYNNEI. Trimming at V came to 5 bases and at J to 8 bases, leaving 11 bases not matched to a gene.

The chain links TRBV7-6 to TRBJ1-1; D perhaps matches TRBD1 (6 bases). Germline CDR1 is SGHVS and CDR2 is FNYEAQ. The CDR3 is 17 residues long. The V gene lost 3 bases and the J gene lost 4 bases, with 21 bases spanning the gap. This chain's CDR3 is CASSFLRPRGRSTEAFF. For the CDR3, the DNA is TGTGCCAGCAGCTTTCTCCGGCCCAGGGGACGGAGCACTGAAGCTTTCTTT.

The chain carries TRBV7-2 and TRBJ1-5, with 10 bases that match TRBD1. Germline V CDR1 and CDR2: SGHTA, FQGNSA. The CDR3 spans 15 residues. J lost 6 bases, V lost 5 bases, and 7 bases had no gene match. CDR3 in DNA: TGTGCCAGCAGCGTAGACAGGGGGCATGGTCAGCCCCAGCATTTT. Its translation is CASSVDRGHGQPQHF.

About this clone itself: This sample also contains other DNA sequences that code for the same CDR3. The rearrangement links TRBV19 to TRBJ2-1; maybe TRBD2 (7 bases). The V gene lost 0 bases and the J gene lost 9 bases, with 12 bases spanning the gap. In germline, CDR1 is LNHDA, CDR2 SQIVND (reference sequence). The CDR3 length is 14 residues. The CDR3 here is CASSIEKGEGEQFF. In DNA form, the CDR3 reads TGTGCCAGTAGTATAGAAAAGGGGGAGGGTGAGCAGTTCTTC.

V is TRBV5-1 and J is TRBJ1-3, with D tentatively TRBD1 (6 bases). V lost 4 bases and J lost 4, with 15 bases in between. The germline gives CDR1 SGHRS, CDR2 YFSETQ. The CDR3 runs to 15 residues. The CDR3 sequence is CASSPEVQGGNTIYF. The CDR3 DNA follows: TGCGCCAGCAGCCCGGAGGTACAGGGAGGAAACACCATATATTTT.

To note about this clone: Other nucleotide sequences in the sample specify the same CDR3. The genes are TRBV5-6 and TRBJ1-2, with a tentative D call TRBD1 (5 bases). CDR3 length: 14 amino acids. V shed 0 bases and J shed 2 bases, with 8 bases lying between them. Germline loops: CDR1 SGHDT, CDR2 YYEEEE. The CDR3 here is CASSLGQINYGYTF. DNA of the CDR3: TGTGCCAGCAGCTTGGGACAGATCAACTATGGCTACACCTTC.

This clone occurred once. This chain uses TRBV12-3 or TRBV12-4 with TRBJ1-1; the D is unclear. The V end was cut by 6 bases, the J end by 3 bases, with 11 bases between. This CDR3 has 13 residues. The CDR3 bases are TGTGCCAGCAGCCCCACCGGGTACACTGAAGCTTTCTTT. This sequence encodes CASSPTGYTEAFF.

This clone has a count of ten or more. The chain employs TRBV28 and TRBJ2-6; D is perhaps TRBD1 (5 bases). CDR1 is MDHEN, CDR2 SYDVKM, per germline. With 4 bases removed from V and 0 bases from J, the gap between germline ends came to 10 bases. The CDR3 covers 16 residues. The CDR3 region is CASSSPGRSGANVLTF. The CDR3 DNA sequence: TGTGCCAGCAGTTCACCAGGGCGCTCTGGGGCCAACGTCCTGACTTTC.

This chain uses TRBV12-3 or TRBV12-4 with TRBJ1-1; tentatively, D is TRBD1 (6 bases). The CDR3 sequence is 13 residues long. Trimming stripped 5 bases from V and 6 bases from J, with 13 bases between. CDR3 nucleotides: TGTGCCAGCAGTACTACAGGGAGAGCTGAAGCTTTCTTT. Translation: CASSTTGRAEAFF.

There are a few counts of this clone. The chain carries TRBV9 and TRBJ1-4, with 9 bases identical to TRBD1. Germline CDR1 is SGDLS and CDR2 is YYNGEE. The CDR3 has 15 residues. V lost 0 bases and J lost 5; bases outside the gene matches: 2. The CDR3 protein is CASSVGTGENEKLFF. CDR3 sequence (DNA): TGTGCCAGCAGCGTAGGGACAGGGGAAAATGAAAAACTGTTTTTT. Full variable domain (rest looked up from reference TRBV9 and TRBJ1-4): DSGVTQTPKHLITATGQRVTLRCSPRSGDLSVYWYQQSLDQGLQFLIQYYNGEERAKGNILERFSAQQFPDLHSELNLSSLELGDSALYFCASSVGTGENEKLFFGSGTQLSVL.

CDR3 DNA sequence: TGTGCCAGCAGCCCCGAGAACTATGGCTACACCTTC. The encoded protein is CASSPENYGYTF. The V and J genes are TRBV11-2 and TRBJ1-2; D not certain. V was cut by 5 bases and J by 2 bases, with 6 bases left in between. This CDR3 spans 12 amino acids. Germline V gene sequence: CDR1 SGHAT, CDR2 FQNNGV.

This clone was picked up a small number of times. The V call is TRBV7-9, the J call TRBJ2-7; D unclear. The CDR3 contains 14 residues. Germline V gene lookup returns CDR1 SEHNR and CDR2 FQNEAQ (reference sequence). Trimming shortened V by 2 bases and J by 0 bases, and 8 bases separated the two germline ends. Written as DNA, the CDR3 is TGTGCCAGCAGCTTACGGCCTAGCTCCTACGAGCAGTACTTC. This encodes CASSLRPSSYEQYF.

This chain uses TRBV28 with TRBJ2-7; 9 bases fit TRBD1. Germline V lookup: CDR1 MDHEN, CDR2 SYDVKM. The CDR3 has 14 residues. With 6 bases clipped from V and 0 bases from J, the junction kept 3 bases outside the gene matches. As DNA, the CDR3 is TGTGCCAGCAGCCTGACAGGGGGCTCCTACGAGCAGTACTTC. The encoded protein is CASSLTGGSYEQYF. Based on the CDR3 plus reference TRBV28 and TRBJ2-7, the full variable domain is DVKVTQSSRYLVKRTGEKVFLECVQDMDHENMFWYRQDPGLGLRLIYFSYDVKMKEKGDIPEGYSVSREKKERFSLILESASTNQTSMYLCASSLTGGSYEQYFGPGTRLTVT.

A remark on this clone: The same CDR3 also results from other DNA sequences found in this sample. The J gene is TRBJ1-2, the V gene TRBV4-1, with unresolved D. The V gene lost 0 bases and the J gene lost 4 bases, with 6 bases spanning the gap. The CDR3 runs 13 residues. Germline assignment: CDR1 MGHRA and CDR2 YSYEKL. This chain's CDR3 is CASSQDGLYGYTF. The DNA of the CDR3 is TGCGCCAGCAGCCAAGATGGACTCTATGGCTACACCTTC.

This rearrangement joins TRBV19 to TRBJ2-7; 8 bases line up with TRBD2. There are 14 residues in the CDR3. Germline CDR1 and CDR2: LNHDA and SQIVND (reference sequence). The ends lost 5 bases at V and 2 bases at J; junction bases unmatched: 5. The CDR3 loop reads CASSRGGSAYEQYF. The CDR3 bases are TGTGCCAGTAGTCGGGGGGGCAGTGCCTACGAGCAGTACTTC. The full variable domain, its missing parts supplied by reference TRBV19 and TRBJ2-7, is DGGITQSPKYLFRKEGQNVTLSCEQNLNHDAMYWYRQDPGQGLRLIYYSQIVNDFQKGDIAEGYSVSREKKESFPLTVTSAQKNPTAFYLCASSRGGSAYEQYFGPGTRLTVT.

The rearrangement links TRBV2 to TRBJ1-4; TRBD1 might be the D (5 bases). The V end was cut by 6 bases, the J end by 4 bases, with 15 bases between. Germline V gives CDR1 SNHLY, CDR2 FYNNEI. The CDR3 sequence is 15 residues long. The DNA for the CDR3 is TGTGCCAGCAGGGGGCGGAGCCTTATTAATGAAAAACTGTTTTTT. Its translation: CASRGRSLINEKLFF.

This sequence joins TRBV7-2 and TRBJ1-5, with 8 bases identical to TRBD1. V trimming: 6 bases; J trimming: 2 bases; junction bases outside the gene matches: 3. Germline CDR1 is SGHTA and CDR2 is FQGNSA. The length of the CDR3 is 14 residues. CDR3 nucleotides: TGTGCCAGCAGTCTGACAGGGGGCAATCAGCCCCAGCATTTT. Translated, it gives CASSLTGGNQPQHF.

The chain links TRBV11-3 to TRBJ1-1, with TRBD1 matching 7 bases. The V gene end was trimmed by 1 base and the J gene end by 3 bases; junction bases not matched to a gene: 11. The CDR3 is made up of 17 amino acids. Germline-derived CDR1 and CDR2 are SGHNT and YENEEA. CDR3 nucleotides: TGTGCCAGCAGCTTAGGGCCCTTTACAAGGGGGCACACTGAAGCTTTCTTT. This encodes CASSLGPFTRGHTEAFF. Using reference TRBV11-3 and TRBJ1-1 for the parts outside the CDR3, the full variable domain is EAGVVQSPRYKIIEKKQPVAFWCNPISGHNTLYWYLQNLGQGPELLIRYENEEAVDDSQLPKDRFSAERLKGVDSTLKIQPAELGDSAVYLCASSLGPFTRGHTEAFFGQGTRLTVV.

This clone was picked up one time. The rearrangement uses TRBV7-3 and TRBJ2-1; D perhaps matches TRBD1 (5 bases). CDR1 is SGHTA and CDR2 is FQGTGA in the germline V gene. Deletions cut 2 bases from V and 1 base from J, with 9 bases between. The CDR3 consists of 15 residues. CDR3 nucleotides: TGTGCCAGCAGCTTAGCGGCAGGGTCCTACAATGAGCAGTTCTTC. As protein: CASSLAAGSYNEQFF.

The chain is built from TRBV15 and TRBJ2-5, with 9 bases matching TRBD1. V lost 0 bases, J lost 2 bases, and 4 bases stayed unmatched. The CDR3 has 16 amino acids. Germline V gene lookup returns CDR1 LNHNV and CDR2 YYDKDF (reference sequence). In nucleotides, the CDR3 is TGTGCCACCAGCAGAGATAGGGGACAGGGTCAAGAGACCCAGTACTTC. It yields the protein CATSRDRGQGQETQYF.